This is a list of T cell receptor beta chains from one sample in a study of blood T cell repertoires in COVID-19. TCRdb keeps only in-frame clones here, not all; method: immunoSEQ multiplex PCR. The sample lists approximately 190,000 clones, approximately 86% seen once, with 20% to 25% in the top ten. The sample taken for sequencing was PBMCs or T cells enriched from blood (not recorded which). The receptors come from a woman aged 40 to 50 in a cohort exposed to, infected with or recovered from COVID-19 (not recorded which). CDR3s leave out the opening cysteine and the closing phenylalanine or tryptophan. Some rows mark clone size as missing; the rest say once, few, many or name a class of expanded clone.

cdr3_length: 14
v_call: TRBV25-1
clone_size: once
j_call: TRBJ2-7
cdr3_aa: ASSDYLGGGTYEQY

cdr3_length: 16
v_call: TRBV5-1
clone_size: NA
j_call: TRBJ2-4
cdr3_aa: ASSVGTSGGLAKNIQY

cdr3_length: 13
v_call: TRBV30
clone_size: NA
j_call: TRBJ2-1
cdr3_aa: AWSSGATSYNEQF

cdr3_length: 12
v_call: TRBV5-6
clone_size: NA
j_call: TRBJ1-1
cdr3_aa: ASSLGTGETEAF

cdr3_length: 12
v_call: TRBV27
clone_size: NA
j_call: TRBJ2-7
cdr3_aa: ASSLGQAAYEQY

cdr3_length: 12
v_call: TRBV7-2
clone_size: NA
j_call: TRBJ2-2
cdr3_aa: ASSFARDTGELF

cdr3_length: 14
v_call: TRBV6-1
clone_size: NA
j_call: TRBJ2-1
cdr3_aa: ASSEHTGGLYNEQF

cdr3_length: 12
v_call: TRBV7-9
clone_size: NA
j_call: TRBJ1-1
cdr3_aa: ASSFTTDNTEAF

cdr3_length: 15
v_call: TRBV5-4
clone_size: once
j_call: TRBJ2-7
cdr3_aa: ASSLGRTSERTYEQY

cdr3_length: 16
v_call: TRBV6-2/TRBV6-3
clone_size: NA
j_call: TRBJ2-1
cdr3_aa: ASSRFRLSGVSYNEQF

cdr3_length: 15
v_call: TRBV28
clone_size: NA
j_call: TRBJ1-5
cdr3_aa: ASDQDRGVRSNQPQH

cdr3_length: 16
v_call: TRBV28
clone_size: NA
j_call: TRBJ2-6
cdr3_aa: ASIADGGRLAGANVLT

cdr3_length: 14
v_call: TRBV16
clone_size: once
j_call: TRBJ2-2
cdr3_aa: ASSQEGQGDTGELF

cdr3_length: 13
v_call: TRBV5-1
clone_size: NA
j_call: TRBJ2-1
cdr3_aa: ASSLAGQVVNEQF

cdr3_length: 13
v_call: TRBV2
clone_size: NA
j_call: TRBJ2-2
cdr3_aa: ASSDGGRVAGELF

cdr3_length: 12
v_call: TRBV5-4
clone_size: once
j_call: TRBJ1-2
cdr3_aa: ASSLGREAYGYT

cdr3_length: 12
v_call: TRBV27
clone_size: NA
j_call: TRBJ2-5
cdr3_aa: ASSLGRGQETQY

cdr3_length: 12
v_call: TRBV18
clone_size: NA
j_call: TRBJ1-5
cdr3_aa: ASSLGGSNQPQH

cdr3_length: 12
v_call: TRBV27
clone_size: NA
j_call: TRBJ1-1
cdr3_aa: ASSPWTGGTEAF

cdr3_length: 13
v_call: TRBV4-1
clone_size: NA
j_call: TRBJ1-1
cdr3_aa: ASIPAGTGGTEAF

cdr3_length: 13
v_call: TRBV2
clone_size: NA
j_call: TRBJ1-5
cdr3_aa: ASNPAPVGNQPQH

cdr3_length: 13
v_call: TRBV28
clone_size: NA
j_call: TRBJ1-6
cdr3_aa: ASRDRGFRNSPLH

cdr3_length: 11
v_call: TRBV12-3/TRBV12-4
clone_size: NA
j_call: TRBJ1-1
cdr3_aa: ASRPTGGGEAF

cdr3_length: 12
v_call: TRBV7-8
clone_size: many
j_call: TRBJ1-1
cdr3_aa: ASTDTSRVTEAF

cdr3_length: 15
v_call: TRBV6-9
clone_size: NA
j_call: TRBJ1-5
cdr3_aa: ASSSPTRDREEQPQH

cdr3_length: 15
v_call: TRBV4-3
clone_size: NA
j_call: TRBJ2-1
cdr3_aa: ASSQERGGQGANEQF

cdr3_length: 14
v_call: TRBV6-5
clone_size: once
j_call: TRBJ2-2
cdr3_aa: ASSYDRGSNTGELF

cdr3_length: 13
v_call: TRBV19
clone_size: NA
j_call: TRBJ1-1
cdr3_aa: ASSITGVLDTEAF

cdr3_length: 13
v_call: TRBV7-2
clone_size: few
j_call: TRBJ1-5
cdr3_aa: ASSLRQGGNQPQH

cdr3_length: 14
v_call: TRBV4-1
clone_size: NA
j_call: TRBJ2-7
cdr3_aa: ASSQAQLDVIYEQY

cdr3_length: 13
v_call: TRBV7-9
clone_size: NA
j_call: TRBJ2-1
cdr3_aa: ASSSSRDSYNEQF

cdr3_length: 11
v_call: TRBV7-9
clone_size: few
j_call: TRBJ1-1
cdr3_aa: ASSLDRDTEAF

cdr3_length: 9
v_call: TRBV10-1
clone_size: NA
j_call: TRBJ1-1
cdr3_aa: ASSDEGEAF

cdr3_length: 13
v_call: TRBV4-2
clone_size: NA
j_call: TRBJ2-7
cdr3_aa: ASSQDLAGSYEQY

cdr3_length: 12
v_call: TRBV6-5
clone_size: NA
j_call: TRBJ2-7
cdr3_aa: ASTTMGQGDEQY

cdr3_length: 13
v_call: TRBV27
clone_size: NA
j_call: TRBJ2-1
cdr3_aa: ASSPLSDRGYEQF

cdr3_length: 13
v_call: TRBV11-3
clone_size: once
j_call: TRBJ2-1
cdr3_aa: ASSSAGLAYNEQF

cdr3_length: 13
v_call: TRBV10-1
clone_size: once
j_call: TRBJ2-7
cdr3_aa: ASSEGDRGGYEQY

cdr3_length: 15
v_call: TRBV5-1
clone_size: NA
j_call: TRBJ2-7
cdr3_aa: ASGLTSGGPSSYEQY

cdr3_length: 12
v_call: TRBV4-1
clone_size: NA
j_call: TRBJ1-2
cdr3_aa: ASSQGRVNYGYT

cdr3_length: 16
v_call: TRBV9
clone_size: NA
j_call: TRBJ2-7
cdr3_aa: ASSVGARGLAGAGEQY

cdr3_length: 12
v_call: TRBV7-2
clone_size: NA
j_call: TRBJ1-1
cdr3_aa: ASGSGYWGTEAF

cdr3_length: 11
v_call: TRBV13
clone_size: NA
j_call: TRBJ2-5
cdr3_aa: ASSLDREETQY

cdr3_length: 12
v_call: TRBV10-3
clone_size: NA
j_call: TRBJ1-1
cdr3_aa: AIRSDRVNTEAF

cdr3_length: 14
v_call: TRBV4-1
clone_size: NA
j_call: TRBJ2-1
cdr3_aa: ASSDPPGLASYEQF

cdr3_length: 13
v_call: TRBV6-2/TRBV6-3
clone_size: NA
j_call: TRBJ1-5
cdr3_aa: ASSYGTDSNQPQH

cdr3_length: 15
v_call: TRBV13
clone_size: NA
j_call: TRBJ2-2
cdr3_aa: ASTPENGGVGTGELF

cdr3_length: 9
v_call: TRBV19
clone_size: NA
j_call: TRBJ1-2
cdr3_aa: ASRENYGYT

cdr3_length: 11
v_call: TRBV5-4
clone_size: NA
j_call: TRBJ2-2
cdr3_aa: ASSTDSSGELF

cdr3_length: 14
v_call: TRBV7-9
clone_size: NA
j_call: TRBJ2-2
cdr3_aa: ASSLARTGFAGELF

cdr3_length: 11
v_call: TRBV7-8
clone_size: NA
j_call: TRBJ1-1
cdr3_aa: ASTDSMNTEAF

cdr3_length: 12
v_call: TRBV5-1
clone_size: few
j_call: TRBJ1-2
cdr3_aa: ASSLEGQGRGYT

cdr3_length: 13
v_call: TRBV6-5
clone_size: NA
j_call: TRBJ2-2
cdr3_aa: ASSPWTGKTGELF

cdr3_length: 11
v_call: TRBV5-4
clone_size: NA
j_call: TRBJ2-7
cdr3_aa: ASSPRTDYEQY

cdr3_length: 12
v_call: TRBV28
clone_size: NA
j_call: TRBJ1-4
cdr3_aa: ASSPVYRTEKLF

cdr3_length: 14
v_call: TRBV27
clone_size: few
j_call: TRBJ2-1
cdr3_aa: ASSLSGSGSPNEQF

cdr3_length: 11
v_call: TRBV12-3/TRBV12-4
clone_size: NA
j_call: TRBJ2-7
cdr3_aa: ASRLRSSYEQY

cdr3_length: 12
v_call: TRBV6-5
clone_size: NA
j_call: TRBJ2-7
cdr3_aa: ASKEGLESGEQY

cdr3_length: 11
v_call: TRBV15
clone_size: NA
j_call: TRBJ2-6
cdr3_aa: ATRSGGANVLT